The 7 T cell receptor beta chains below all came from one sample that was sequenced in a study of beta chain features in type 1 diabetes. The study reverse transcribed the entire isolated RNA, so it sequenced expressed TCRB transcripts. Data came from immunoSEQ multiplex PCR; TCRdb stores just in-frame clones and leaves some out. The sample lists roughly 400,000 clones, 11% to 15% seen once, with roughly 0.035% in the top ten. Material: naive CD4+ T cells from blood. Receptor source: a man aged 25 to 40 in good health.

The J gene is TRBJ1-2, the V gene TRBV30; D uncertain. Germline V gene sequence: CDR1 GTSNPN, CDR2 SVGIG (reference sequence). V was clipped by 8 bases and J by 5 bases, with 18 bases between them. The CDR3 spans 13 residues. The CDR3 loop is CAEGAPGIYGYTF. DNA of the CDR3: TGTGCCGAGGGAGCCCCTGGGATATATGGCTACACCTTC.

There are a few counts of this clone. The CDR3 DNA follows: TGCGCCAGCAGCCAAGGAGGAAGGGGGTTTCTCTCTGGGGCCAACGTCCTGACTTTC. It encodes CASSQGGRGFLSGANVLTF. The chain employs TRBV4-1 and TRBJ2-6, with D possibly TRBD1 on 6 matching bases. V lost 1 base to trimming and J lost 0 bases, with 16 bases between them. The CDR3 spans 19 residues. CDR1 is MGHRA, CDR2 YSYEKL, per germline.

This clone was counted a few times. The chain couples TRBV4-1 to TRBJ2-1; D may be TRBD2 (5 bases). The CDR3 loop spans 17 amino acids. Trimming stripped 1 base from V and 2 bases from J, with 15 bases between. The germline gives CDR1 MGHRA, CDR2 YSYEKL. The CDR3 DNA sequence: TGCGCCAGCAGCCAAGTACGCGGGTTAGTCCCCTACAATGAGCAGTTCTTC. Protein product: CASSQVRGLVPYNEQFF.

The table lists this clone with a few counts. J is TRBJ2-1 and V is TRBV5-1, with 9 bases lining up with TRBD2. Unmatched junction bases numbered 9, after V lost 4 bases and J lost 4 bases. The CDR3 totals 16 residues. Germline V gene sequence: CDR1 SGHRS, CDR2 YFSETQ. Written as DNA, the CDR3 is TGCGCCAGCAGCACAACGCTAGCGGGAAAGTACAATGAGCAGTTCTTC. Its translation is CASSTTLAGKYNEQFF.

The genes are TRBV5-1 and TRBJ2-6; tentative D call: TRBD1 (7 bases). Per germline, CDR1 SGHRS and CDR2 YFSETQ. Trimming stripped 3 bases from V and 3 bases from J, with 25 bases between. This CDR3 region has 20 residues. CDR3 loop: CASSSLPGQLVADGANVLTF. In nucleotides, the CDR3 is TGCGCCAGCAGCTCGCTCCCGGGACAGCTAGTAGCGGATGGGGCCAACGTCCTGACTTTC.

The sample holds a few counts of this clone. The identical CDR3 is also encoded by other nucleotide sequences in the sample. The J gene is TRBJ2-1, the V gene TRBV29-1; 11 nucleotides match TRBD1. V gave up 3 bases and J gave up 4 bases; unmatched junction bases: 5. CDR1 is SQVTM and CDR2 is ANQGSEA in the germline V gene. This CDR3 comprises 15 residues. CDR3 DNA sequence: TGCAGCGTTGACCCTAGGGACAGGGGGTACAATGAGCAGTTCTTC. Translating gives CSVDPRDRGYNEQFF.

The chain couples TRBV18 to TRBJ2-3; 8 bases align to TRBD1. J was trimmed by 2 bases and V by 2 bases; bases with no gene match: 3. Germline values: CDR1 KGHSH, CDR2 LQKENI. This CDR3 is built from 15 residues. The DNA of the CDR3 is TGTGCCAGCTCACCAAGGGGACAGGACACAGATACGCAGTATTTT. This encodes CASSPRGQDTDTQYF.